Listed below are T cell receptor beta chains from one sample, sequenced in a study of beta chain features in type 1 diabetes. The protocol was immunoSEQ multiplex PCR, while the TCRdb copy is restricted to in-frame clones and leaves out a portion. The repertoire includes just over 450,000 clones, around 28% of them detected once, and more than 0.055% sits in the top ten. The sample taken for sequencing was naive CD4+ T cells from blood. All receptors derive from a young man in good health. Both conserved end residues are part of each CDR3. Each record gives: CDR3 length, V gene, D gene, clone size, J gene, CDR3 protein, CDR3 DNA. The D gene is left open where the match is weak. Rows give clone size only sometimes, using once, few, many, or a class for an expanded clone.

16	TRBV29-1	NA	NA	TRBJ2-6	CSVAGVKDSGANVLTF	TGCAGCGTTGCGGGAGTCAAGGACTCTGGGGCCAACGTCCTGACTTTC
14	TRBV4-1	NA	NA	TRBJ2-3	CASSQVSSTDTQYF	TGCGCCAGCAGCCAAGTCTCTAGCACAGATACGCAGTATTTT
15	TRBV7-9	TRBD2	NA	TRBJ2-7	CASSFGTSDYYEQYF	TGTGCCAGCAGCTTCGGGACTAGCGATTACTACGAGCAGTACTTC
13	TRBV29-1	TRBD1	NA	TRBJ2-7	CSDPTGKSYEQYF	TGCAGCGACCCGACAGGGAAGTCCTACGAGCAGTACTTC
13	TRBV29-1	NA	few	TRBJ2-1	CSVVGQTYNEQFF	TGCAGCGTTGTAGGACAGACCTACAATGAGCAGTTCTTC
16	TRBV7-2	NA	NA	TRBJ2-2	CASSLSRLVGTGELFF	TGTGCCAGCAGCTTAAGTAGGCTAGTGGGGACCGGGGAGCTGTTTTTT
15	TRBV30	TRBD1	few	TRBJ2-7	CAWSPGQGDSYEQYF	TGTGCCTGGAGTCCAGGACAGGGCGACTCCTACGAGCAGTACTTC
16	TRBV7-2	NA	NA	TRBJ2-7	CASSLLGGTLSYEQYF	TGTGCCAGCAGCTTATTGGGTGGCACACTCTCCTACGAGCAGTACTTC
15	TRBV7-9	NA	NA	TRBJ2-7	CASRWDGRTSYEQYF	TGTGCCAGCAGATGGGACGGAAGGACCTCCTACGAGCAGTACTTC
15	TRBV15	TRBD2	few	TRBJ2-1	CATKSGRESYNEQFF	TGTGCCACCAAAAGCGGGAGGGAATCCTACAATGAGCAGTTCTTC
15	TRBV30	NA	NA	TRBJ1-5	CAWSTGRNSNQPQHF	TGTGCCTGGAGTACGGGACGGAATAGCAATCAGCCCCAGCATTTT
16	TRBV11-1	TRBD1	few	TRBJ2-1	CASSSTDRGSYNEQFF	TGTGCCAGCAGCTCTACCGACAGGGGCTCCTACAATGAGCAGTTCTTC
13	TRBV30	TRBD1	few	TRBJ1-2	CAWSVGQGYGYTF	TGTGCCTGGAGTGTGGGACAGGGGTATGGCTACACCTTC
17	TRBV15	TRBD2	NA	TRBJ2-7	CATSRDGAGGLSYEQYF	TGTGCCACCAGCAGAGATGGAGCGGGAGGGTTGTCCTACGAGCAGTACTTC
16	TRBV18	TRBD2	once	TRBJ2-3	CASSPLPSGSTDTQYF	TGTGCCAGCTCACCACTGCCTAGCGGTAGCACAGATACGCAGTATTTT
16	TRBV7-2	TRBD2	NA	TRBJ2-5	CASSLNGAGAAETQYF	TGTGCCAGCAGCTTAAACGGAGCGGGAGCTGCGGAGACCCAGTACTTC
15	TRBV5-1	NA	NA	TRBJ2-7	CASSWGPLNSYEQYF	TGCGCCAGCAGCTGGGGGCCCCTTAACTCCTACGAGCAGTACTTC
12	TRBV30	NA	few	TRBJ1-4	CAWSVGGGKLFF	TGTGCCTGGAGTGTTGGAGGTGGAAAACTGTTTTTT
12	TRBV7-2	NA	few	TRBJ2-7	CASSPPAYEQYF	TGTGCCAGCAGCCCCCCCGCCTACGAGCAGTACTTC
17	TRBV1	NA	NA	TRBJ2-3	CTSSQATGTSGADTQYF	TGCACCAGCAGCCAAGCGACCGGGACTAGCGGGGCAGATACGCAGTATTTT
15	TRBV7-2	TRBD2	few	TRBJ2-1	CASSQSLAGYNEQFF	TGTGCCAGCAGTCAATCCCTAGCGGGCTACAATGAGCAGTTCTTC
15	TRBV10-3	NA	few	TRBJ2-7	CAISEVVGQVNEQYF	TGTGCCATCAGTGAAGTCGTGGGACAAGTGAACGAGCAGTACTTC
17	TRBV15	TRBD2	NA	TRBJ2-3	CATSREGRGVRTDTQYF	TGTGCCACCAGCAGAGAAGGTCGGGGGGTAAGGACAGATACGCAGTATTTT
16	TRBV18	TRBD2	NA	TRBJ2-1	CASSPIAGSSYNEQFF	TGTGCCAGCTCGCCTATAGCGGGAAGCTCCTACAATGAGCAGTTCTTC
11	TRBV30	NA	few	TRBJ2-7	CASRVTYEQYF	TGTGCCAGTAGGGTTACCTACGAGCAGTACTTC
15	TRBV25-1	NA	NA	TRBJ1-4	CASSDPGGAGEKLFF	TGTGCCAGCAGTGATCCTGGGGGAGCGGGCGAAAAACTGTTTTTT
13	TRBV9	NA	few	TRBJ2-1	CASSVVGNNEQFF	TGTGCCAGCAGCGTAGTAGGCAACAATGAGCAGTTCTTC
13	TRBV30	TRBD1	few	TRBJ1-2	CAWKDRVVNGYTF	TGTGCCTGGAAGGACAGGGTAGTAAATGGCTACACCTTC
13	TRBV15	NA	few	TRBJ2-3	CATSRALLGTQYF	TGTGCCACCAGCAGAGCACTTCTCGGTACGCAGTATTTT
15	TRBV28	TRBD1	NA	TRBJ1-2	CASINTGTGIYGYTF	TGTGCCAGCATCAATACCGGGACAGGGATCTATGGCTACACCTTC
14	TRBV5-4	NA	NA	TRBJ2-7	CASSLAHNSYEQYF	TGTGCCAGCAGCTTGGCGCACAACTCCTACGAGCAGTACTTC
13	TRBV2	NA	few	TRBJ2-3	CASSEVSTDTQYF	TGTGCCAGCAGTGAAGTTAGCACAGATACGCAGTATTTT
16	TRBV12-5	NA	NA	TRBJ1-1	CASGLVLGNMNTEAFF	TGTGCTAGTGGTTTGGTATTGGGAAACATGAACACTGAAGCTTTCTTT
15	TRBV18	TRBD2	NA	TRBJ2-1	CASSSGLADYNEQFF	TGTGCCAGCTCATCGGGACTAGCGGACTACAATGAGCAGTTCTTC
15	TRBV28	TRBD2	NA	TRBJ2-3	CASSSIGRATDTQYF	TGTGCCAGCAGTTCCATCGGGAGGGCCACAGATACGCAGTATTTT
14	TRBV15	NA	NA	TRBJ2-7	CATRSGQAIYEQYF	TGTGCCACCCGTTCTGGCCAGGCGATCTACGAGCAGTACTTC
15	TRBV30	NA	few	TRBJ2-4	CAWSHELLAKNIQYF	TGTGCCTGGAGTCACGAGTTACTAGCCAAAAACATTCAGTACTTC
12	TRBV25-1	TRBD1	NA	TRBJ1-2	CASRTGGYGYTF	TGTGCCAGCCGGACAGGAGGCTATGGCTACACCTTC
16	TRBV29-1	TRBD2	NA	TRBJ2-1	CSVALRGGRARNEQFF	TGCAGCGTTGCCCTGCGCGGCGGGAGGGCCAGGAATGAGCAGTTCTTC
14	TRBV7-6	NA	NA	TRBJ1-2	CASSLGAGNYGYTF	TGTGCCAGCAGCTTGGGGGCAGGGAACTATGGCTACACCTTC
12	TRBV30	NA	NA	TRBJ2-5	CAWSQTQETQYF	TGTGCCTGGAGTCAGACGCAAGAGACCCAGTACTTC
16	TRBV9	TRBD2	once	TRBJ2-5	CASSTGTSGLQETQYF	TGTGCCAGCAGCACTGGGACTAGCGGGCTCCAAGAGACCCAGTACTTC
17	TRBV5-7	NA	NA	TRBJ2-7	CASSWEERGPRTYEQYF	TGTGCCAGCAGCTGGGAGGAAAGGGGTCCTAGGACTTACGAGCAGTACTTC
16	TRBV5-1	NA	NA	TRBJ2-6	CASSQVQGSGANVLTF	TGCGCCAGCAGCCAAGTCCAAGGCTCTGGGGCCAACGTCCTGACTTTC
15	TRBV5-4	NA	NA	TRBJ1-1	CASSGPSTGNTEAFF	TGTGCCAGCAGCGGCCCATCGACGGGGAACACTGAAGCTTTCTTT
16	TRBV30	TRBD1	NA	TRBJ2-2	CAWSDTGTGYPGELFF	TGTGCCTGGAGTGACACCGGGACAGGGTATCCCGGGGAGCTGTTTTTT
14	TRBV7-9	NA	few	TRBJ1-1	CASSLEWENTEAFF	TGTGCCAGCAGCTTAGAATGGGAGAACACTGAAGCTTTCTTT
15	TRBV7-9	TRBD2	NA	TRBJ2-1	CASSSGLAESNEQFF	TGTGCCAGCAGCTCGGGACTAGCGGAGAGCAATGAGCAGTTCTTC
14	TRBV9	NA	NA	TRBJ2-7	CASSRTAFSYEQYF	TGTGCCAGCAGCAGGACAGCATTCTCCTACGAGCAGTACTTC
18	TRBV9	NA	NA	TRBJ2-2	CASSSPGWGIANTGELFF	TGTGCCAGCAGCTCACCAGGGTGGGGGATCGCGAACACCGGGGAGCTGTTTTTT
13	TRBV30	NA	few	TRBJ2-5	CAWSVQDFETQYF	TGTGCCTGGAGTGTACAGGATTTTGAGACCCAGTACTTC
16	TRBV30	TRBD1	few	TRBJ2-7	CAWSRPSGTGVYEQYF	TGTGCCTGGAGTCGGCCCTCCGGGACAGGAGTCTACGAGCAGTACTTC
14	TRBV6-5	NA	few	TRBJ2-1	CASWAGPNDNEQFF	TGTGCCAGCTGGGCGGGACCCAACGATAATGAGCAGTTCTTC
12	TRBV29-1	NA	few	TRBJ2-7	CSVKTGSYEQYF	TGCAGCGTTAAGACAGGTAGCTACGAGCAGTACTTC
13	TRBV29-1	NA	few	TRBJ1-2	CSAFGGDLYGYTF	TGCAGCGCTTTTGGGGGCGACCTCTATGGCTACACCTTC